This T cell receptor beta chain was profiled in a study of T cell responses to AZD1222 COVID-19 vaccine. Study-wide results and caveats: It was only 6 or 7 AZD1222 recipients who were seropositive at baseline. White British donors predominated, females outnumbered males, and clonal diversity was possibly underestimated. Repertoire samples came only from after the peak T cell response.

The V end lost 4 bases, the J end lost 3 bases, and 13 bases lay between the germline ends. Germline V CDR1 and CDR2: SGHKS, YYEKEE (reference sequence). The CDR3 is 14 residues long. On this clone: Its target is unknown.

Sequenced by immunoSEQ multiplex PCR; TCRdb stores in-frame clones only, minus some. Counted here are roughly 140,000 clones, approximately 88% occurring once; the ten biggest clones make up approximately 3.1%. V is TRBV5-5 and J is TRBJ1-2, with D possibly TRBD1 on 5 matching bases. This clonotype originated in an adult in good health. Here the sequenced sample was peripheral blood, taken on day 0 of MenACWY control vaccination. This CDR3 reads CASSRGVQDYGYTF. The CDR3 nucleotides are TGTGCCAGCAGCCGAGGGGTGCAGGACTATGGCTACACCTTC.